Here is one TCR beta chain with its context. The antigen is unknown. The study made its TRB cDNA libraries by 5' RACE, adding UMI labels. TCRdb reprocessed the 5' RACE reads and reports one entry per CDR3 protein, with no DNA. The sample has around 63,000 distinct CDR3 sequences. The sample originates from a study of CXCR3-negative and CXCR3-positive naive CD8 T cells. Study results and caveats: Both naive subsets carried similar amounts of surface CD5, so TCR strength was inferred from TRB CDR3 properties. CXCR3-negative naive cells had less hydrophobic TRB CDR3s than did CXCR3-positive naive cells.

The receptor's source is a human donor in good health. Some clones in this sample may be carry-over from other donors' samples. What was sequenced was naive CXCR3+ CD8+ T cells from blood. Specified subset: CD45RO-CCR7+CD27+CD95- naive CD8+ T cells expressing CXCR3 (TNR3+).

CDR3 sequence: CSVEGRSYEQYF. This chain links TRBV29-1 with TRBJ2-7. This CDR3 has 12 residues. In germline, CDR1 is SQVTM, CDR2 ANQGSEA.